This TCR beta chain emerged from a study of T cells in Graves' hyperthyroidism and ophthalmopathy. TCR beta CDR3 regions were amplified from RNA. The HTBI set primed first-round TCR CDR3 RT-PCR. MiXCR, run by TCRdb on the multiplex PCR reads, gives a single entry per CDR3 protein. The top ten hold around a third of the sample, which has approximately 600,000 distinct CDR3 sequences, 20% to 25% seen once. Exclusion followed for patients with uncontrolled infection, other autoimmune disease, pregnancy or lactation. The diagnoses drew upon clinical symptoms, serum thyroxine and TRAb, thyroid ultrasound and orbital computed tomography. Trimming left V 4 bases short and J 8 bases short, with 14 bases between. This CDR3 is 12 amino acids long. Germline-derived CDR1 and CDR2 are GTSNPN and SVGIG (reference sequence). This clonotype appeared many times.

The sequenced material came from blood. The receptor was derived from a man aged 30 to 45 with Graves' ophthalmopathy. The chain recombines TRBV30 with TRBJ1-2; D is ambiguous. CDR3 loop: CAWTYAGGGYTF. For the CDR3, the DNA is TGTGCCTGGACTTATGCGGGAGGCGGCTACACCTTC.